The text below deals with one T cell receptor beta chain. Antigen specificity is unknown. The CDR3 length is 17 residues. CDR1 and CDR2 from the germline V gene are GTSNPN and SVGIG (reference sequence). Trimming at V came to 2 bases and at J to 8 bases, leaving 19 bases not matched to a gene. This entry comes from a study of CD8 T cells in ankylosing spondylitis. TCRdb called the 5' RACE reads again in MiXCR, with one record for every CDR3 protein. Of over 150,000 distinct CDR3 sequences in the sample, roughly 12% are singletons; the top ten hold 15% to 20%. Notes on the study in general: A motif of fewer than ten highly homologous TCR beta variants was seen as apparently characteristic of ankylosing spondylitis blood. According to the report, clones linked to the disease were significantly enriched in matched synovial fluid samples taken from ankylosing spondylitis patients.

The chain combines TRBV30 with TRBJ1-2; 8 nucleotides align to TRBD1. The clonotype comes from a male donor with ankylosing spondylitis or in good health (not recorded which). Specimen: blood, either unsorted or a sorted T cell fraction (not recorded which). Here the CDR3 DNA reads TGTGCCTGGAGTCCCGCACAAACAGGGGGAAGTCGGTGGGGCTACACCTTC. This codes for CAWSPAQTGGSRWGYTF.